The 3 T cell receptor beta chains below were found in one sample sequenced in a study of T cell responses to AZD1222 COVID-19 vaccine (dated by TCRdb to about 2021). The library was prepared using the immunoSEQ multiplex PCR assay. This is the immuneACCESS table as TCRdb keeps it, with only in-frame sequences that have V and J called. A part of the clones is gone; compared with another copy, unresolved V genes explain less than half, and the rest is unexplained. The sample records 130,000 or so clones, around 89% of which are singletons. Around 10% of the sample rests with the top ten. This sample's time point label indicates: baseline before first vaccination. Per the publication, the treatment or condition label means: meningococcal conjugate vaccine given as trial control. The sequencing used peripheral blood, collected on day 0 of MenACWY control vaccination. The source is an adult in good health.

The chain is built from TRBV18 and TRBJ2-7, with D possibly TRBD2 on 6 matching bases. The CDR3 is 14 amino acids. Per germline, CDR1 KGHSH and CDR2 LQKENI. Deletions cut 3 bases from V and 5 bases from J, with 14 bases between. CDR3 coding DNA: TGTGCCAGCTCACCTTTTCGGGAGAATAACGAGCAGTACTTC. Its translation is CASSPFRENNEQYF.

V and J are TRBV5-8 and TRBJ1-2, with D possibly matching TRBD1 (5 bases). Trimming left V 4 bases short and J 5 bases short, with 18 bases between. Germline assignment: CDR1 SGHTS and CDR2 YDEGEE. CDR3 length: 15 amino acids. The CDR3 bases are TGTGCCAGCAGCCCGCCGGGGACCCCCGGTTATGGCTACACCTTC. Protein sequence: CASSPPGTPGYGYTF.

The genes are TRBV11-3 and TRBJ2-7; 11 bases align to TRBD2. The ends lost 4 bases at V and 4 bases at J; junction bases unmatched: 6. Germline values: CDR1 SGHNT, CDR2 YENEEA. This CDR3 contains 15 residues. Written as DNA, the CDR3 is TGTGCCAGCAGCTACCCCGGGACTAGCGGATACGAGCAGTACTTC. It specifies CASSYPGTSGYEQYF.